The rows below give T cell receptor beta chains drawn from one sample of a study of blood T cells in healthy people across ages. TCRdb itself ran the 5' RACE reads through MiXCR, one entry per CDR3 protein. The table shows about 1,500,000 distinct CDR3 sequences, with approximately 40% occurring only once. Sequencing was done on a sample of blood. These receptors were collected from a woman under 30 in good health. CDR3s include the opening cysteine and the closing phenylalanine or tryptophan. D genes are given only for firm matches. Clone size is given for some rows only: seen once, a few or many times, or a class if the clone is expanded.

TGTGCCAGCAGCTACGACTGGGGTGGCTACACCTTC | CASSYDWGGYTF | . | TRBJ1-2 | TRBV7-9 | many
TGCAGTGCTAGAGCAGGTAGCGGGGGGATGAGAGATACGCAGTATTTT | CSARAGSGGMRDTQYF | TRBD2 | TRBJ2-3 | TRBV20-1 | .
TGTGCCAGCACCCACCGGACTGCCTACGAGCAGTACTTC | CASTHRTAYEQYF | . | TRBJ2-7 | TRBV7-9 | .
TGCAGTGCTCAAAGCGGAGATAGCAATCAGCCCCAGCATTTT | CSAQSGDSNQPQHF | . | TRBJ1-5 | TRBV20-1 | .
TGTGCCATCAGTGGGGGGACAGGGCAAGAGACCCAGTACTTC | CAISGGTGQETQYF | TRBD1 | TRBJ2-5 | TRBV10-3 | few
TGTGCCAGCAGGAGCGTTTACGAAGCTGGGGCCAACGTCCTGACTTTC | CASRSVYEAGANVLTF | . | TRBJ2-6 | TRBV6-5 | .
TGTGCCAGCAGAGCGGGACTTCCCGAGGAGCAGTTCTTC | CASRAGLPEEQFF | TRBD2 | TRBJ2-1 | TRBV27 | .
TGTGCCAGCAGTCCCGGGACAGGGCTAGCAGGGGAAGCTTTCTTT | CASSPGTGLAGEAFF | TRBD1 | TRBJ1-1 | TRBV27 | .
TGTGCCAGCAGCTCGAGGACGGGCAATGAGCAGTACTTC | CASSSRTGNEQYF | . | TRBJ2-7 | TRBV7-2 | .
TGTGCCAGCAGCCAAGGTGGAACGGGGGGGCTGAATGAGCAGTTCTTC | CASSQGGTGGLNEQFF | TRBD2 | TRBJ2-1 | TRBV4-2 | .
TGTGCCAGCAGTGAAGAAGGACTCGGCTCCTACGAGCAGTACTTC | CASSEEGLGSYEQYF | . | TRBJ2-7 | TRBV6-1 | .
TGCGCCAGCCAAGTCAGGGTTACGAACACTGAAGCTTTCTTT | CASQVRVTNTEAFF | . | TRBJ1-1 | TRBV4-1 | few